Below, 11 T cell receptor beta chains from the same sample are listed, as sequenced in a study of patients and donors after allogeneic stem cell transplantation. One entry per CDR3 protein, called by TCRdb with MiXCR from the RT-PCR reads. The table shows 90,000 to 130,000 distinct CDR3 sequences, with around 36% occurring only once. Source material: blood, either unsorted or a sorted T cell fraction (not recorded which). The receptors were sampled from a human donor who was either an allogeneic HSCT recipient or a stem cell or donor lymphocyte infusion donor (not recorded which). It is not recorded whose cells these are; they may come from a transplant donor.

The chain recombines TRBV27 with TRBJ2-1, with 8 nucleotides matching TRBD2. Per germline, CDR1 MNHEY and CDR2 SMNVEV (reference sequence). The CDR3 runs to 15 residues. V shed 5 bases, J shed 4 bases, and the junction held 7 bases outside the gene matches. CDR3 bases: TGTGCCAGCAGTAAACGGACTAGCCAATACAATGAGCAGTTCTTC. Its translation: CASSKRTSQYNEQFF.

The table lists this clonotype with a few counts. This chain joins TRBV6-5 and TRBJ1-3; TRBD1 matches 8 bases. Germline V gene sequence: CDR1 MNHEY, CDR2 SVGAGI. The CDR3 covers 16 residues. Germline trimming cut 6 bases from V and 5 bases from J; bases unmatched to any gene: 12. The DNA for the CDR3 is TGTGCCAGCAGACGACTTAAGACAGGGGCTAGAAACACCATATATTTT. This gives the protein CASRRLKTGARNTIYF.

The CDR3: CASSMRTAVTEAFF. DNA for the CDR3: TGCGCCAGCAGTATGAGGACGGCGGTCACTGAAGCTTTCTTT. V is TRBV5-1 and J is TRBJ1-1; D is unresolved. Germline assignment: CDR1 SGHRS and CDR2 YFSETQ. CDR3 length: 14 residues. Deletions cut 5 bases from V and 4 bases from J, with 15 bases between. Filled out from reference TRBV5-1 and TRBJ1-1, the complete variable domain reads KAGVTQTPRYLIKTRGQQVTLSCSPISGHRSVSWYQQTPGQGLQFLFEYFSETQRNKGNFPGRFSGRQFSNSRSEMNVSTLELGDSALYLCASSMRTAVTEAFFGQGTRLTVV.

The V gene is TRBV11-1, the J gene TRBJ1-2; D may be TRBD1 (6 bases). From germline, CDR1 is SGHAT and CDR2 FQDESV (reference sequence). The V gene lost 5 bases and the J gene lost 8 bases, with 18 bases spanning the gap. The CDR3 sequence is 14 residues long. The CDR3 loop reads CASSNSDRRGGYTF. The DNA for the CDR3 is TGTGCCAGCAGCAACTCCGACAGGCGAGGCGGCTACACCTTC.

The sample holds a few counts of this clonotype. The V call is TRBV28, the J call TRBJ1-1; D unclear. The CDR3 covers 12 residues. Per the germline V gene, CDR1 is MDHEN and CDR2 is SYDVKM. V lost 8 bases, J lost 5 bases, and 12 bases lay in between. The CDR3 spells CASDGIMTEAFF. CDR3 DNA: TGTGCCAGCGACGGAATAATGACTGAAGCTTTCTTT.

This clonotype turned up a few times. CDR3 DNA sequence: TGCGCCAGCAGCCAAGAGGGACTCCTCGGTTCACCCCTCCACTTT. This codes for CASSQEGLLGSPLHF. The V call is TRBV4-3, the J call TRBJ1-6, with D possibly TRBD1 on 5 matching bases. From germline, CDR1 is LGHNA and CDR2 YSLEER. V was cut by 0 bases and J by 9 bases, with 12 bases left in between. This CDR3 comprises 15 residues.

The chain has TRBV11-2 and TRBJ2-3; D is possibly TRBD1 or TRBD2 (5 bases each). This CDR3 comprises 16 residues. The germline V gene has CDR1 SGHAT and CDR2 FQNNGV. With 5 bases removed from V and 0 bases from J, the gap between germline ends came to 15 bases. CDR3 residues: CASSATPRDSTDTQYF. As DNA, the CDR3 is TGTGCCAGCAGCGCCACCCCTCGGGACAGCACAGATACGCAGTATTTT.

The chain employs TRBV10-3 and TRBJ1-3; D perhaps matches TRBD1 (6 bases). The CDR3 is 12 residues long. Deletions cut 6 bases from V and 4 bases from J, with 7 bases between. Germline CDR1 and CDR2: ENHRY and SYGVKD. CDR3 bases: TGTGCCATCAGGGGGGGCGGAAACACCATATATTTT. Translating it yields CAIRGGGNTIYF.

This clonotype has just a few counts. The genes are TRBV12-3 or TRBV12-4 and TRBJ1-5; unclear D gene. The CDR3 is 12 amino acids. Trimming shortened V by 1 base and J by 7 bases, and 5 bases separated the two germline ends. The CDR3 bases are TGTGCCAGCAGTTTAGACCCGCAGCCCCAGCATTTT. Translated: CASSLDPQPQHF.

The V and J genes are TRBV6-5 and TRBJ2-1, with TRBD2 as a possible D gene (6 bases). Between the trimmed V and J ends, which lost 0 bases and 13 bases, there was a span of 16 bases. Germline loops: CDR1 MNHEY, CDR2 SVGAGI. The CDR3 is 14 amino acids. The CDR3 DNA follows: TGTGCCAGCAGTTACTCCTGGACTAAAGACGACCAGTTCTTC. Amino acids: CASSYSWTKDDQFF.

The V and J genes are TRBV25-1 and TRBJ2-7; no definite D call. Germline CDR1 MGHDK, CDR2 SYGVNS. This CDR3 is built from 11 residues. The V end was cut by 0 bases, the J end by 3 bases, with 0 bases between. Here the CDR3 reads CASSEYYEQYF. DNA for the CDR3: TGTGCCAGCAGTGAATACTACGAGCAGTACTTC.